This T cell receptor beta chain was identified in a study of T cell responses to AZD1222 COVID-19 vaccine. This clone came up many times. Clones were sequenced by immunoSEQ multiplex PCR, and TCRdb holds only the in-frame ones, with some missing. Of more than 85,000 clones detected, about nine tenths appear once; the ten largest clones hold 7% to 9%. Per germline, CDR1 MNHEY and CDR2 SMNVEV (reference sequence). The V end lost 3 bases, the J end lost 4 bases, and 13 bases lay between the germline ends. CDR3 length: 16 residues. This clonotype was obtained from an adult in good health. The starting material was peripheral blood, obtained on day 0 of AZD1222 vaccination. The chain uses TRBV27 and TRBJ1-6; D perhaps matches TRBD1 (6 bases). DNA of the CDR3: TGTGCCAGCAGTTTGCAGGGGCCTCTTTATAATTCACCCCTCCACTTT. Its translation: CASSLQGPLYNSPLHF.